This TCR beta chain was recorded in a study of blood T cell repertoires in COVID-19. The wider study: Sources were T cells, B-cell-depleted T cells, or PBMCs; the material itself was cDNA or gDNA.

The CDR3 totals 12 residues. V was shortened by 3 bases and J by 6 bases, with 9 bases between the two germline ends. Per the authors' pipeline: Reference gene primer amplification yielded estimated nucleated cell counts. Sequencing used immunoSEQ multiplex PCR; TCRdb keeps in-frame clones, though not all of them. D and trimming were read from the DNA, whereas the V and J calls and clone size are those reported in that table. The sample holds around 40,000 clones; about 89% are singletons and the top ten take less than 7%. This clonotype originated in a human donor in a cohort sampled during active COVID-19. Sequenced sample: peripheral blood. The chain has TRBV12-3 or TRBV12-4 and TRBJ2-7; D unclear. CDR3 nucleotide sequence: TGTGCCAGCAGTTTGGCCACAAGCGAGCAGTACTTC. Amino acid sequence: CASSLATSEQYF.